This T cell receptor (beta chain) comes out of a study of T-cell memory formation after mild COVID-19. The CDR3 loop spans 15 amino acids. The V end was cut by 3 bases, the J end by 2 bases, with 15 bases between. Germline CDR1 is SGDLS and CDR2 is YYNGEE. This clonotype appeared a few times. TCRdb used MiXCR to reprocess the 5' RACE reads, holding one entry per CDR3 protein. Of hundreds of thousands of distinct CDR3 sequences in the sample, roughly 18% are singletons; the top ten hold about 11%. Sample: PBMCs or a T cell subset sorted from them (not recorded which). This clonotype was obtained from an adult woman who had mild COVID-19 (a few samples of this study predate the infection). Cell type and time point are not known. The rearrangement links TRBV9 to TRBJ2-7; D is possibly TRBD1 or TRBD2 (5 bases each). For the CDR3, the DNA is TGTGCCAGCAGCGAACGGGACGGTGTAACCTACGAGCAGTACTTC. Translation gives CASSERDGVTYEQYF. Together with reference TRBV9 and TRBJ2-7, the CDR3 gives the full variable domain: DSGVTQTPKHLITATGQRVTLRCSPRSGDLSVYWYQQSLDQGLQFLIQYYNGEERAKGNILERFSAQQFPDLHSELNLSSLELGDSALYFCASSERDGVTYEQYFGPGTRLTVT.